Below are 20 T cell receptor beta chains sequenced from a single sample in a study of CD8 T cells in Susac syndrome (dated by TCRdb to 2018 to 2020). Libraries were made using the immunoSEQ multiplex PCR assay. RNA was extracted using the RNeasy kit, and roughly 0.5 to 1 microgram was reverse transcribed with random hexamers. TCRdb reprocessing: public reads trimmed at Q25 with fastp, clones called with MiXCR, in-frame beta chains kept. CDR3 protein duplicates are merged, each entry listing the most common genes and DNA. This sample comprises 160,000 or so distinct CDR3 sequences, approximately 94% of them detected only once. 0.095% to 0.13% of the sample is in the top ten clones. Sample: CD4+ T cells from PBMCs. The origin of the receptors is a human donor with Susac syndrome.

This chain uses TRBV29-1 with TRBJ2-5; 9 bases line up with TRBD1. The J segment lost 4 bases and the V segment lost 6 bases, leaving 9 bases of the junction unmatched. The germline V gene has CDR1 SQVTM and CDR2 ANQGSEA. This CDR3 has 14 amino acids. The CDR3 DNA sequence: TGCAGCGTCGACCACAGGGGGCGTCCAGAGACCCAGTACTTC. Its protein product is CSVDHRGRPETQYF. Full variable domain (missing parts from reference TRBV29-1 and TRBJ2-5): SAVISQKPSRDICQRGTSLTIQCQVDSQVTMMFWYRQQPGQSLTLIATANQGSEATYESGFVIDKFPISRPNLTFSTLTVSNMSPEDSSIYLCSVDHRGRPETQYFGPGTRLLVL.

V and J are TRBV29-1 and TRBJ1-2; D is undetermined. Trimming cost V 5 bases and J 8 bases, with 9 bases left between them. CDR1 is SQVTM, CDR2 ANQGSEA, per germline. The CDR3 covers 10 residues. CDR3 nucleotide sequence: TGCAGCGTTTGGCTGGGAGGCTACACCTTC. Amino acid sequence: CSVWLGGYTF.

V is TRBV27 and J is TRBJ1-1, with a tentative D call TRBD1 (5 bases). The CDR3 loop spans 15 amino acids. Germline-derived CDR1 and CDR2 are MNHEY and SMNVEV (reference sequence). V lost 5 bases and J 3 bases, leaving 16 bases between the germline ends. CDR3 nucleotide sequence: TGTGCCAGCAGTCCAGCGGGACGGGGAGACACTGAAGCTTTCTTT. This codes for CASSPAGRGDTEAFF.

The V call is TRBV7-2, the J call TRBJ1-2; D is uncertain. Trimming stripped 5 bases from V and 1 base from J, with 8 bases between. There are 13 residues in the CDR3. The germline gives CDR1 SGHTA, CDR2 FQGNSA. CDR3 region: CASSVGFNYGYTF. DNA for the CDR3: TGTGCCAGCAGCGTAGGATTTAACTATGGCTACACCTTC.

The gene calls are TRBV27 and TRBJ2-7; TRBD1 or TRBD2 may be the D gene (6 bases each). CDR3 length: 13 residues. Germline loops: CDR1 MNHEY, CDR2 SMNVEV (reference sequence). The V and J ends lost 5 bases and 7 bases respectively, with 15 bases between them. Here the CDR3 DNA reads TGTGCCAGCAGTCCCCGGGGGCGCGAAGAGCAGTACTTC. Translation gives CASSPRGREEQYF.

The V gene is TRBV20-1, the J gene TRBJ2-1; 9 bases match TRBD2. The CDR3 has 14 amino acids. Germline V gene sequence: CDR1 DFQATT, CDR2 SNEGSKA (reference sequence). V shed 6 bases, J shed 7 bases, and the junction held 10 bases outside the gene matches. In DNA, the CDR3 is TGCAGTGCAGAATCCGGGACTAGCATTAATGAGCAGTTCTTC. Protein product: CSAESGTSINEQFF.

V and J are TRBV10-2 and TRBJ1-2; D is uncertain. Germline V gives CDR1 WSHSY, CDR2 SAAADI. This CDR3 region has 13 residues. V was shortened by 3 bases and J by 4 bases, with 9 bases between the two germline ends. CDR3: CASSEGQSYGYTF. The CDR3 DNA reads TGCGCCAGCAGTGAAGGGCAGTCCTATGGCTACACCTTC.

The V and J genes are TRBV19 and TRBJ1-4; perhaps TRBD1 as D (5 bases). The CDR3 is 14 residues long. Between the trimmed V and J ends, which lost 3 bases and 4 bases, there was a span of 9 bases. Germline CDR1 and CDR2: LNHDA and SQIVND (reference sequence). CDR3 in amino acids: CASSILRDNEKLFF. CDR3 DNA: TGTGCCAGTAGTATCCTCAGGGATAATGAAAAACTGTTTTTT.

This chain links TRBV5-1 with TRBJ2-3, with a tentative D call TRBD1 (5 bases). The CDR3 has 14 residues. CDR1 SGHRS and CDR2 YFSETQ come from the germline V gene. V lost 4 bases and J 6 bases, leaving 15 bases between the germline ends. The CDR3 is CASSQGREGDTQYF. DNA of the CDR3: TGCGCCAGCAGCCAGGGTCGAGAAGGGGATACGCAGTATTTT.

This chain uses TRBV7-9 with TRBJ2-7; D gene uncertain. The germline gives CDR1 SEHNR, CDR2 FQNEAQ (reference sequence). The CDR3 runs 14 residues. The ends were cut back, 5 bases at V and 6 bases at J, with 17 bases in the middle. CDR3 coding DNA: TGTGCCAGCAGCCTCAAAGGTCTAGGTATCGAGCAGTACTTC. This encodes CASSLKGLGIEQYF.

Only one count was recorded for this clonotype. The V and J genes are TRBV15 and TRBJ2-1, with a weak D call TRBD1 (5 bases). The CDR3 runs to 13 residues. V lost 6 bases and J lost 4, with 10 bases in between. Germline V CDR1 and CDR2: LNHNV, YYDKDF (reference sequence). The CDR3 region is CATSGQGYNEQFF. In DNA, the CDR3 is TGTGCCACCAGTGGGCAGGGATACAATGAGCAGTTCTTC. The full variable domain, rest sourced from reference TRBV15 and TRBJ2-1, is DAMVIQNPRYQVTQFGKPVTLSCSQTLNHNVMYWYQQKSSQAPKLLFHYYDKDFNNEADTPDNFQSRRPNTSFCFLDIRSPGLGDTAMYLCATSGQGYNEQFFGPGTRLTVL.

The chain couples TRBV6-5 to TRBJ2-3, with TRBD1 identical over 7 bases. The CDR3 consists of 15 residues. Germline lookup yields CDR1 MNHEY and CDR2 SVGAGI. V dropped 2 bases and J dropped 3; count of bases not matched to a gene: 5. The CDR3, as DNA: TGTGCCAGCAGTTACGTAGGCAGGGGGACAGATACGCAGTATTTT. It translates to CASSYVGRGTDTQYF.

The chain couples TRBV11-2 to TRBJ1-1; D is undetermined. Trimming pared 1 base from V and 3 bases from J, leaving 9 bases between. Germline V lookup: CDR1 SGHAT, CDR2 FQNNGV. This CDR3 is 14 amino acids long. Here the CDR3 reads CASSLGAEYTEAFF. In DNA, the CDR3 is TGTGCCAGCAGCTTAGGGGCAGAGTACACTGAAGCTTTCTTT.

CDR3 coding DNA: TGTGCCACCAGTGACCCGACAGGGGAGGGATCCTACAATGAGCAGTTCTTC. It translates to CATSDPTGEGSYNEQFF. This chain uses TRBV24-1 with TRBJ2-1, with a possible D match to TRBD1 (8 bases). The length of the CDR3 is 17 residues. Germline V gene lookup returns CDR1 KGHDR and CDR2 SFDVKD. Trimming cost V 4 bases and J 1 base, with 16 bases left between them.

The V gene is TRBV6-5, the J gene TRBJ2-1; D is perhaps TRBD1 or TRBD2 (5 bases each). This CDR3 is 15 amino acids long. Trimming took off 4 bases at V and 8 bases at J, with 18 bases between the two ends. CDR1 is MNHEY, CDR2 SVGAGI, per germline. The CDR3 reads CASSSGTGFGDEQFF. The CDR3 region has the DNA TGTGCCAGCAGTTCCGGGACCGGATTTGGGGATGAGCAGTTCTTC.

The CDR3 nucleotides are TGCGCCAGCAGCCCCACCGGGGGGGCCAACGTCCTGACTTTC. Translation gives CASSPTGGANVLTF. The rearrangement joins TRBV5-1 to TRBJ2-6; D not certain. This CDR3 region has 14 residues. The germline CDR1 and CDR2 sequences are SGHRS and YFSETQ. V lost 4 bases and J lost 4, with 9 bases in between.

The chain combines TRBV15 with TRBJ1-4; D uncertain. The CDR3 is 15 amino acids. V lost 0 bases, J lost 7 bases, and 12 bases lay in between. Germline lookup yields CDR1 LNHNV and CDR2 YYDKDF (reference sequence). The CDR3 DNA reads as TGTGCCACCAGCAGAGATCGGACGACCGGTGAAAAACTGTTTTTT. This gives the protein CATSRDRTTGEKLFF.

The CDR3 DNA is TGTGCCAGCAGCGTCCGGACTAGCGGGCCCCAGTACTTC. Translation gives CASSVRTSGPQYF. The chain combines TRBV7-2 with TRBJ2-5, with 11 bases aligning to TRBD2. This CDR3 is 13 amino acids long. J gave up 9 bases and V 5 bases, and 5 bases lay outside the gene matches. Germline V CDR1 and CDR2: SGHTA, FQGNSA.

The chain employs TRBV7-3 and TRBJ2-5, with D tentatively TRBD2 (7 bases). In germline, CDR1 is SGHTA, CDR2 FQGTGA. The CDR3 length is 15 residues. V shed 2 bases and J shed 3 bases, with 13 bases lying between them. The CDR3 is CASSLGGRGKETQYF. The DNA for the CDR3 is TGTGCCAGCAGCTTAGGGGGGCGGGGGAAAGAGACCCAGTACTTC. Using reference TRBV7-3 and TRBJ2-5 for the parts outside the CDR3, the full variable domain is GAGVSQTPSNKVTEKGKYVELRCDPISGHTALYWYRQSLGQGPEFLIYFQGTGAADDSGLPNDRFFAVRPEGSVSTLKIQRTERGDSAVYLCASSLGGRGKETQYFGPGTRLLVL.

V gene TRBV20-1 combines with J gene TRBJ2-1, with 8 bases lining up with TRBD1. The junction had 10 bases not matched to a gene; V was cut back by 3 bases and J by 9 bases. Germline V lookup: CDR1 DFQATT, CDR2 SNEGSKA (reference sequence). The length of the CDR3 is 14 residues. CDR3 region: CSASWTGHLGEQFF. The CDR3 DNA sequence: TGCAGTGCTAGTTGGACAGGGCACTTGGGTGAGCAGTTCTTC.